This T cell receptor beta chain was sequenced for a study of T cells in Graves' hyperthyroidism and ophthalmopathy (dated 2019 in TCRdb). The study in broad terms: Peripheral blood samples were taken at initial diagnosis, before any treatment was given. After sampling, hyperthyroidism patients received methimazole starting at 30 mg daily, and ophthalmopathy patients received high-dose intravenous methylprednisolone. The paper reports TCR Vbeta CDR3 sequencing of over 120 peripheral blood samples: some 41 ophthalmopathy, under 85 hyperthyroidism and approximately 17 progressor patients. A discovery cohort of around 98 patients, roughly 43 with Graves' ophthalmopathy and approximately 57 with stable Graves' hyperthyroidism, was used to find distinguishing TCR V-J signatures. Whether ophthalmopathy could be predicted prospectively was tested in an independent validation cohort made up of some 20 hyperthyroidism patients plus 17 patients who later progressed to ophthalmopathy. For training and testing, the 80 to 100 patients in the discovery cohort were randomly divided in a 7:3 ratio. In roughly six Graves' hyperthyroidism patients, the study also compared T-cell repertoires from thyroid tissue with T-cell repertoires from blood.

Here V drops 6 bases and J drops 1 base, and the junction holds 4 bases not matched to any gene. From cysteine to phenylalanine, the CDR3 is 14 amino acids long. Only the CDR3 portion is preserved as DNA: 42 bases, with reading frame beginning at the first base. Reading the germline V gene (reference sequence) gives CDR1 LNHDA and CDR2 SQIVND. The TCR beta CDR3 regions were amplified from RNA transcripts. For the first round of RT-PCR on the TCR CDR3, the HTBI primer set was used together with the Qiagen OneStep RT-PCR kit. The libraries were constructed in a second round of multiplex PCR and then size-selected and purified. Libraries were sequenced paired-end with 100 bp reads on an Illumina HiSeq2000. As for how the authors treated the data: SOAPnuke was used to process the raw data, removing reads that contained adapters or uncalled bases, had a mean Phred below 15, or lacked an exact match to the constant primer or identifier. COPE v1.2.5 was used to merge the high-quality paired reads, and each unique nucleotide sequence was defined as a clonotype. MiTCR v1.1 was used to align the clonotypes against IMGT TRBV, TRBD and TRBJ reference segments. Analysis was restricted to V-J combinations with a frequency above 0.0001, which covered about 99% of repertoires. A TCS score was defined as the ratio between F50 (clonal expansion) and ExV (chaos), using BLOSUM62-based TCRdist between CDR3 peptides within each V-J. Welch's t-statistics and random forest reduced 500 to 650 V-J features to 13, which were used in a naive Bayes classifier (R e1071). Clones were called with MiXCR by TCRdb after fastp trimmed the public reads at Q25, and only in-frame beta chains were retained. Each entry merges the rows of one CDR3 protein and shows their most common DNA and genes. The V and J calls here are based on TCRdb, not the publication. For this sample the table gives fewer than 110,000 distinct CDR3 sequences, of which approximately 16% were detected only once. Together, the top ten hold less than 50% of the sample.

General conclusions and limits of the study: In validation, the model predicted progression to ophthalmopathy a median of around 6.5 months before onset, with approximately 68% sensitivity and around 76% specificity. In cross-validation, a model built on a 13 V-J signature told ophthalmopathy apart from stable hyperthyroidism with 85% to 90% sensitivity and approximately 81% specificity, and in testing the same model reached 80%/75%. Sample size was not statistically predetermined, and blinding of investigators to group allocation was not performed. Most expanded thyroid clonotypes (frequency above 0.001) were also detected in blood, a finding suggesting that blood repertoires may reflect thyroid immune responses.

Stable Graves' hyperthyroidism was defined as the absence of progression to ophthalmopathy over 18 months of follow-up. Hyperthyroidism patients were newly diagnosed, had a disease duration of under 2 months, and were aged 18 to 65 years. Any patient with an uncontrolled infection, another autoimmune disease, pregnancy or lactation was excluded. Diagnoses relied on clinical symptoms, serum thyroxine and TRAb, thyroid ultrasound and orbital computed tomography. PBMCs were separated from over 9 ml of fresh peripheral blood using Ficoll-Paque density gradient centrifugation. Trizol reagent was used to extract total RNA, and RNA quality was then checked on an Agilent 2100 Bioanalyzer. This clonotype was picked up many times. Its antigen target is currently unknown. No much larger clone is present one base from it, and per-base qualities are unavailable.

The chain joins TRBV19 to TRBJ1-1; 8 of the junction bases match TRBD1. The TCR comes from a woman aged 45-65 years with Graves' hyperthyroidism. Source material: blood. The CDR3 reads as follows: CASRSQGGNTEAFF. The base sequence is TGTGCCAGTAGATCACAGGGGGGGAACACTGAAGCTTTCTTT.